This entry concerns a single TCR beta chain. TCRdb's copy holds only in-frame clones and misses some; the assay was immunoSEQ multiplex PCR. The sample comprises hundreds of thousands of clones, around 88% of which are singletons, and around 12% rests with the top ten. The Seattle site enrolled patients during active infection and followed them longitudinally. This sample stems from a study of blood T cell repertoires in COVID-19. The CDR3 loop spans 16 amino acids. Per the germline V gene, CDR1 is MGHRA and CDR2 is YSYEKL. The V end lost 1 base, the J end lost 0 bases, and 10 bases lay between the germline ends.

This receptor was taken from a woman aged 45-59 years with COVID-19, enrolled during active disease. The sample was peripheral blood. V usage is TRBV4-1 and J usage is TRBJ1-5; unclear D gene. The CDR3 here is CASSQGAHDSNQPQHF. The CDR3 DNA reads TGCGCCAGCAGCCAAGGTGCACACGATAGCAATCAGCCCCAGCATTTT.